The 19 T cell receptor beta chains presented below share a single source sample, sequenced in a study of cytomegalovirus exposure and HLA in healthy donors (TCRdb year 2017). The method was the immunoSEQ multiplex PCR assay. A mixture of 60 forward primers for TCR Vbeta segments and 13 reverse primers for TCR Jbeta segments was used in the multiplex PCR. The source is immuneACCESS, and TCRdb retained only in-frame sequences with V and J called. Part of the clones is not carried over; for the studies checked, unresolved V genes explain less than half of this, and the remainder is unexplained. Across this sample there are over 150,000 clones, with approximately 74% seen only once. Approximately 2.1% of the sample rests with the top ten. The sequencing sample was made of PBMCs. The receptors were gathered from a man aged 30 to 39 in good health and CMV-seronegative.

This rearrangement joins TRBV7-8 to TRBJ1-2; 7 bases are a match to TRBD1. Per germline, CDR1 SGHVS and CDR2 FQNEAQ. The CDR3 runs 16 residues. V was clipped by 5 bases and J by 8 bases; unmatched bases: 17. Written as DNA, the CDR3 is TGTGCCAGCAGCGTACGCCGGGACAGAGGATCGGAAGGCTACACCTTC. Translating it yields CASSVRRDRGSEGYTF.

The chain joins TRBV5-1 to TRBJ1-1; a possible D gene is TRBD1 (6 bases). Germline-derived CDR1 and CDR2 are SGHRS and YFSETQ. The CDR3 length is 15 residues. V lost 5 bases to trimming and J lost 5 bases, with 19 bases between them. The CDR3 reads CASRETGTSRTEAFF. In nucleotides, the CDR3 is TGCGCCAGCAGAGAAACAGGGACATCGAGGACTGAAGCTTTCTTT.

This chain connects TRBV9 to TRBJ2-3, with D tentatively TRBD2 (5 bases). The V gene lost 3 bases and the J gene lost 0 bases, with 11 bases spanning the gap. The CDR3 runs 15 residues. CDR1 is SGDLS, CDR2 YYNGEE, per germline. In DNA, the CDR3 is TGTGCCAGCAGCGGTCGACTAATGAGCACAGATACGCAGTATTTT. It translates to CASSGRLMSTDTQYF.

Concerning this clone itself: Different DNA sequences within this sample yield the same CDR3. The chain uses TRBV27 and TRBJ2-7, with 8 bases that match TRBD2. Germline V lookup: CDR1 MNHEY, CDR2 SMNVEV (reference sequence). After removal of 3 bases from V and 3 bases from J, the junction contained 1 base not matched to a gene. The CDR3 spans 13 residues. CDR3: CASSLSGSYEQYF. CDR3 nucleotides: TGTGCCAGCAGTTTGAGCGGGAGCTACGAGCAGTACTTC.

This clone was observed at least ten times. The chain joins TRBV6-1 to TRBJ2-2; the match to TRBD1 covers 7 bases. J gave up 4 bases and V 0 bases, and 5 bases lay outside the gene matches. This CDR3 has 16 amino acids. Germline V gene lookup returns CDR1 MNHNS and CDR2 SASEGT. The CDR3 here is CASSEAPGQSTGELFF. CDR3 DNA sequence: TGTGCCAGCAGTGAAGCACCGGGACAGAGCACCGGGGAGCTGTTTTTT.

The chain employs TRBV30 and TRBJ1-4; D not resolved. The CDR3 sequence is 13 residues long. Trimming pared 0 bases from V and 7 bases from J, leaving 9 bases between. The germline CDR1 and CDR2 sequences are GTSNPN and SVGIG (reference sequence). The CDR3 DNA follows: TGTGCCTGGAGTGTAGGCGGGCGTGAAAAACTGTTTTTT. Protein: CAWSVGGREKLFF.

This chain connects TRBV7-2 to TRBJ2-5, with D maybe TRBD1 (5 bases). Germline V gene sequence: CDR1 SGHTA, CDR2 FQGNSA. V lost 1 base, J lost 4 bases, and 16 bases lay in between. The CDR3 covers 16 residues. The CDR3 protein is CASSLDPLGRVETQYF. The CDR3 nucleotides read TGTGCCAGCAGCTTAGACCCCTTAGGCAGGGTAGAGACCCAGTACTTC.

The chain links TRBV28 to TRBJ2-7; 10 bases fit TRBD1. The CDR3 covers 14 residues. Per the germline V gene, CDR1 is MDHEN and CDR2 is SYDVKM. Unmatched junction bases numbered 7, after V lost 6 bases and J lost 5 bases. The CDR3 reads CASRRTGGYDEQYF. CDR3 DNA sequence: TGTGCCAGCAGACGGACAGGGGGTTACGACGAGCAGTACTTC.

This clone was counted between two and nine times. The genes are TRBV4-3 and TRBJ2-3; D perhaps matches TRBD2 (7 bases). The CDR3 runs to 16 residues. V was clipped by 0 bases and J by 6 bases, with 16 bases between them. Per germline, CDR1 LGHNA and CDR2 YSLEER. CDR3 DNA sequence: TGCGCCAGCAGCCAAGATTTGGGGGGGGCGGCGGATACGCAGTATTTT. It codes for CASSQDLGGAADTQYF.

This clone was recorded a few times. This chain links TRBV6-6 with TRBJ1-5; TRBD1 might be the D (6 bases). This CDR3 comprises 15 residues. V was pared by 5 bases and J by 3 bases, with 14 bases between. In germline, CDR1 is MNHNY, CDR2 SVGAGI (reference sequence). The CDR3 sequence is CASSRKTGHNQPQHF. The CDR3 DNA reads TGTGCCAGCAGTCGAAAGACAGGCCACAATCAGCCCCAGCATTTT.

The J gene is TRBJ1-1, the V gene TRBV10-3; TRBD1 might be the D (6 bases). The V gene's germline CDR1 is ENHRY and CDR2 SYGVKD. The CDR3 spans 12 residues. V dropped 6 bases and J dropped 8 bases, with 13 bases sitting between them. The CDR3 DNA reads TGTGCCATCAGAAACAGGGATGGCGAAGCTTTCTTT. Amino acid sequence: CAIRNRDGEAFF.

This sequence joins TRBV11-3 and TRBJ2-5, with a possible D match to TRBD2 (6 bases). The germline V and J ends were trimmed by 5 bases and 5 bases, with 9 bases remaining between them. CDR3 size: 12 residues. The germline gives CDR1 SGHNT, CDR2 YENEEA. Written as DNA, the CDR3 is TGTGCCAGCAGCACCCGGGGGGAGACCCAGTACTTC. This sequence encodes CASSTRGETQYF.

The CDR3: CASSTISGTGIWGYTF. The CDR3 coding sequence is TGTGCCAGTAGTACAATCTCCGGGACAGGGATTTGGGGCTACACCTTC. The chain carries TRBV19 and TRBJ1-2, with 9 bases that match TRBD1. Unmatched junction bases numbered 14, after V lost 4 bases and J lost 8 bases. Germline V gene lookup returns CDR1 LNHDA and CDR2 SQIVND (reference sequence). The length of the CDR3 is 16 residues.

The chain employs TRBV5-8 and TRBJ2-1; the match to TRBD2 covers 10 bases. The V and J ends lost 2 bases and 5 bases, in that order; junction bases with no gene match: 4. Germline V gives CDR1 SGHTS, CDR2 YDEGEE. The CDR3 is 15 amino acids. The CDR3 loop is CASSFGTSAHNEQFF. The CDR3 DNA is TGTGCCAGCAGCTTCGGGACTAGCGCCCACAATGAGCAGTTCTTC.

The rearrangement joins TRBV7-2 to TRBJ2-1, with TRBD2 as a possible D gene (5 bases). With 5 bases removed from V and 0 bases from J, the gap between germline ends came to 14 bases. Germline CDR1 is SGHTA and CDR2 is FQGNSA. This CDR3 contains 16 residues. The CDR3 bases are TGTGCCAGCAGCCCCACGGGATTTAGCTCCTACAATGAGCAGTTCTTC. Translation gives CASSPTGFSSYNEQFF.

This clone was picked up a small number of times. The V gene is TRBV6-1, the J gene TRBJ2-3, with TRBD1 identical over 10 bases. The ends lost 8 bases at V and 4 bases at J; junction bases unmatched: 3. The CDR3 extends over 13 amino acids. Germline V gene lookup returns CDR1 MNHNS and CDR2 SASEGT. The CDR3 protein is CASGDRGPDTQYF. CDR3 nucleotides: TGTGCCAGCGGGGACAGGGGACCAGATACGCAGTATTTT.

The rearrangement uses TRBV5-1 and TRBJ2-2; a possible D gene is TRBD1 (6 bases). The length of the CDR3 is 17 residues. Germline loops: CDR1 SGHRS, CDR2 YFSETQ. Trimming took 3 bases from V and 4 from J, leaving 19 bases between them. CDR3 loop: CASSSVVGARGTGELFF. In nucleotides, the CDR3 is TGCGCCAGCAGCTCGGTGGTGGGGGCACGGGGCACCGGGGAGCTGTTTTTT.

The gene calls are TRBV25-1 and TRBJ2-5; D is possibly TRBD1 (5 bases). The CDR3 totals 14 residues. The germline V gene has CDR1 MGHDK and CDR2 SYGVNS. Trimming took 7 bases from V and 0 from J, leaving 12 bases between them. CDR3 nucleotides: TGTGCCAGCAACCAGGGATCGTACCAAGAGACCCAGTACTTC. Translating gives CASNQGSYQETQYF.

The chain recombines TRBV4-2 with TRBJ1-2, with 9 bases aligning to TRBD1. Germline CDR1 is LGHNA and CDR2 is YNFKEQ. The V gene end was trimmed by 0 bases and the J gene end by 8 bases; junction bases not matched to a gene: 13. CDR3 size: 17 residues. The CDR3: CASSQDTDRGTVRGYTF. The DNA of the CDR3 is TGTGCCAGCAGCCAAGATACCGACAGGGGGACAGTGAGGGGCTACACCTTC.